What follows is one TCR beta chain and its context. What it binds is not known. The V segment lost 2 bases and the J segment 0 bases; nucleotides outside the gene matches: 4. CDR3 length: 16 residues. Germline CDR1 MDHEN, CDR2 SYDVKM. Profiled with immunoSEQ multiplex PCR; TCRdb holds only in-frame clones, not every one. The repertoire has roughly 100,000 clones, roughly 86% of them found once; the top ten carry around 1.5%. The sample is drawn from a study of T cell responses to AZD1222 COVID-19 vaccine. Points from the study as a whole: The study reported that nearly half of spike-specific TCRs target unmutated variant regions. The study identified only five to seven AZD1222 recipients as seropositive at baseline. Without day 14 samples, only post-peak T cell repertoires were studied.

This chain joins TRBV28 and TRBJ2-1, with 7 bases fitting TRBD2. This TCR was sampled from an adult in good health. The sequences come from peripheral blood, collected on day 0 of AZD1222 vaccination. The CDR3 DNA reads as TGTGCCAGCAGTTTAGGGGGAGGGAGCTCCTACAATGAGCAGTTCTTC. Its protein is CASSLGGGSSYNEQFF.